This T cell receptor (beta chain) derives from a study of blood T cells in healthy people across ages. Primers used in a second PCR of about 6 to 11 cycles were a sample-barcoded 5' primer and a J-beta primer mix. From the 5' RACE reads, TCRdb called clonotypes with MiXCR, one entry per CDR3 protein. The sample consists of over a million distinct CDR3 sequences, approximately 38% of them appearing once. The CDR3 is made up of 14 amino acids. Losses at the gene ends were 6 bases for V and 7 bases for J; bases not matched to a gene: 9. Per the germline V gene, CDR1 is ENHRY and CDR2 is SYGVKD. The sequence was obtained from a woman between 18 and 29 years old in good health. V gene TRBV10-3 combines with J gene TRBJ2-1, with TRBD2 identical over 7 bases. Input material: blood. CDR3 coding DNA: TGTGCCATCAGCTCGGCGGTGGGGGGGAATGAGCAGTTCTTC. This codes for CAISSAVGGNEQFF.